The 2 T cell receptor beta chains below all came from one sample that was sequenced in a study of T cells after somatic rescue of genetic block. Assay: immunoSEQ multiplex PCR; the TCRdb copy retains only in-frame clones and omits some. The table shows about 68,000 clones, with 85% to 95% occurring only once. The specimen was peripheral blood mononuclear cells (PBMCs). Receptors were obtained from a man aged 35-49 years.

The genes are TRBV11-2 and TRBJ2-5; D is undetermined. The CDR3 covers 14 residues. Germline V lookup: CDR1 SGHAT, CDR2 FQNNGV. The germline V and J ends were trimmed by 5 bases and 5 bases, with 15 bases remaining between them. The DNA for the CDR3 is TGTGCCAGCAGCCCCCAACCCGTCCCGGAGACCCAGTACTTC. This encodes CASSPQPVPETQYF.

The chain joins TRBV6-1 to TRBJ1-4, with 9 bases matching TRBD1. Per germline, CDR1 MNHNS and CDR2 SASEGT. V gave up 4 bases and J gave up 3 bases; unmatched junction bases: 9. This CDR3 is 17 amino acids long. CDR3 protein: CASSADRGDPANEKLFF. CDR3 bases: TGTGCCAGCAGTGCCGACAGGGGGGACCCGGCTAATGAAAAACTGTTTTTT.